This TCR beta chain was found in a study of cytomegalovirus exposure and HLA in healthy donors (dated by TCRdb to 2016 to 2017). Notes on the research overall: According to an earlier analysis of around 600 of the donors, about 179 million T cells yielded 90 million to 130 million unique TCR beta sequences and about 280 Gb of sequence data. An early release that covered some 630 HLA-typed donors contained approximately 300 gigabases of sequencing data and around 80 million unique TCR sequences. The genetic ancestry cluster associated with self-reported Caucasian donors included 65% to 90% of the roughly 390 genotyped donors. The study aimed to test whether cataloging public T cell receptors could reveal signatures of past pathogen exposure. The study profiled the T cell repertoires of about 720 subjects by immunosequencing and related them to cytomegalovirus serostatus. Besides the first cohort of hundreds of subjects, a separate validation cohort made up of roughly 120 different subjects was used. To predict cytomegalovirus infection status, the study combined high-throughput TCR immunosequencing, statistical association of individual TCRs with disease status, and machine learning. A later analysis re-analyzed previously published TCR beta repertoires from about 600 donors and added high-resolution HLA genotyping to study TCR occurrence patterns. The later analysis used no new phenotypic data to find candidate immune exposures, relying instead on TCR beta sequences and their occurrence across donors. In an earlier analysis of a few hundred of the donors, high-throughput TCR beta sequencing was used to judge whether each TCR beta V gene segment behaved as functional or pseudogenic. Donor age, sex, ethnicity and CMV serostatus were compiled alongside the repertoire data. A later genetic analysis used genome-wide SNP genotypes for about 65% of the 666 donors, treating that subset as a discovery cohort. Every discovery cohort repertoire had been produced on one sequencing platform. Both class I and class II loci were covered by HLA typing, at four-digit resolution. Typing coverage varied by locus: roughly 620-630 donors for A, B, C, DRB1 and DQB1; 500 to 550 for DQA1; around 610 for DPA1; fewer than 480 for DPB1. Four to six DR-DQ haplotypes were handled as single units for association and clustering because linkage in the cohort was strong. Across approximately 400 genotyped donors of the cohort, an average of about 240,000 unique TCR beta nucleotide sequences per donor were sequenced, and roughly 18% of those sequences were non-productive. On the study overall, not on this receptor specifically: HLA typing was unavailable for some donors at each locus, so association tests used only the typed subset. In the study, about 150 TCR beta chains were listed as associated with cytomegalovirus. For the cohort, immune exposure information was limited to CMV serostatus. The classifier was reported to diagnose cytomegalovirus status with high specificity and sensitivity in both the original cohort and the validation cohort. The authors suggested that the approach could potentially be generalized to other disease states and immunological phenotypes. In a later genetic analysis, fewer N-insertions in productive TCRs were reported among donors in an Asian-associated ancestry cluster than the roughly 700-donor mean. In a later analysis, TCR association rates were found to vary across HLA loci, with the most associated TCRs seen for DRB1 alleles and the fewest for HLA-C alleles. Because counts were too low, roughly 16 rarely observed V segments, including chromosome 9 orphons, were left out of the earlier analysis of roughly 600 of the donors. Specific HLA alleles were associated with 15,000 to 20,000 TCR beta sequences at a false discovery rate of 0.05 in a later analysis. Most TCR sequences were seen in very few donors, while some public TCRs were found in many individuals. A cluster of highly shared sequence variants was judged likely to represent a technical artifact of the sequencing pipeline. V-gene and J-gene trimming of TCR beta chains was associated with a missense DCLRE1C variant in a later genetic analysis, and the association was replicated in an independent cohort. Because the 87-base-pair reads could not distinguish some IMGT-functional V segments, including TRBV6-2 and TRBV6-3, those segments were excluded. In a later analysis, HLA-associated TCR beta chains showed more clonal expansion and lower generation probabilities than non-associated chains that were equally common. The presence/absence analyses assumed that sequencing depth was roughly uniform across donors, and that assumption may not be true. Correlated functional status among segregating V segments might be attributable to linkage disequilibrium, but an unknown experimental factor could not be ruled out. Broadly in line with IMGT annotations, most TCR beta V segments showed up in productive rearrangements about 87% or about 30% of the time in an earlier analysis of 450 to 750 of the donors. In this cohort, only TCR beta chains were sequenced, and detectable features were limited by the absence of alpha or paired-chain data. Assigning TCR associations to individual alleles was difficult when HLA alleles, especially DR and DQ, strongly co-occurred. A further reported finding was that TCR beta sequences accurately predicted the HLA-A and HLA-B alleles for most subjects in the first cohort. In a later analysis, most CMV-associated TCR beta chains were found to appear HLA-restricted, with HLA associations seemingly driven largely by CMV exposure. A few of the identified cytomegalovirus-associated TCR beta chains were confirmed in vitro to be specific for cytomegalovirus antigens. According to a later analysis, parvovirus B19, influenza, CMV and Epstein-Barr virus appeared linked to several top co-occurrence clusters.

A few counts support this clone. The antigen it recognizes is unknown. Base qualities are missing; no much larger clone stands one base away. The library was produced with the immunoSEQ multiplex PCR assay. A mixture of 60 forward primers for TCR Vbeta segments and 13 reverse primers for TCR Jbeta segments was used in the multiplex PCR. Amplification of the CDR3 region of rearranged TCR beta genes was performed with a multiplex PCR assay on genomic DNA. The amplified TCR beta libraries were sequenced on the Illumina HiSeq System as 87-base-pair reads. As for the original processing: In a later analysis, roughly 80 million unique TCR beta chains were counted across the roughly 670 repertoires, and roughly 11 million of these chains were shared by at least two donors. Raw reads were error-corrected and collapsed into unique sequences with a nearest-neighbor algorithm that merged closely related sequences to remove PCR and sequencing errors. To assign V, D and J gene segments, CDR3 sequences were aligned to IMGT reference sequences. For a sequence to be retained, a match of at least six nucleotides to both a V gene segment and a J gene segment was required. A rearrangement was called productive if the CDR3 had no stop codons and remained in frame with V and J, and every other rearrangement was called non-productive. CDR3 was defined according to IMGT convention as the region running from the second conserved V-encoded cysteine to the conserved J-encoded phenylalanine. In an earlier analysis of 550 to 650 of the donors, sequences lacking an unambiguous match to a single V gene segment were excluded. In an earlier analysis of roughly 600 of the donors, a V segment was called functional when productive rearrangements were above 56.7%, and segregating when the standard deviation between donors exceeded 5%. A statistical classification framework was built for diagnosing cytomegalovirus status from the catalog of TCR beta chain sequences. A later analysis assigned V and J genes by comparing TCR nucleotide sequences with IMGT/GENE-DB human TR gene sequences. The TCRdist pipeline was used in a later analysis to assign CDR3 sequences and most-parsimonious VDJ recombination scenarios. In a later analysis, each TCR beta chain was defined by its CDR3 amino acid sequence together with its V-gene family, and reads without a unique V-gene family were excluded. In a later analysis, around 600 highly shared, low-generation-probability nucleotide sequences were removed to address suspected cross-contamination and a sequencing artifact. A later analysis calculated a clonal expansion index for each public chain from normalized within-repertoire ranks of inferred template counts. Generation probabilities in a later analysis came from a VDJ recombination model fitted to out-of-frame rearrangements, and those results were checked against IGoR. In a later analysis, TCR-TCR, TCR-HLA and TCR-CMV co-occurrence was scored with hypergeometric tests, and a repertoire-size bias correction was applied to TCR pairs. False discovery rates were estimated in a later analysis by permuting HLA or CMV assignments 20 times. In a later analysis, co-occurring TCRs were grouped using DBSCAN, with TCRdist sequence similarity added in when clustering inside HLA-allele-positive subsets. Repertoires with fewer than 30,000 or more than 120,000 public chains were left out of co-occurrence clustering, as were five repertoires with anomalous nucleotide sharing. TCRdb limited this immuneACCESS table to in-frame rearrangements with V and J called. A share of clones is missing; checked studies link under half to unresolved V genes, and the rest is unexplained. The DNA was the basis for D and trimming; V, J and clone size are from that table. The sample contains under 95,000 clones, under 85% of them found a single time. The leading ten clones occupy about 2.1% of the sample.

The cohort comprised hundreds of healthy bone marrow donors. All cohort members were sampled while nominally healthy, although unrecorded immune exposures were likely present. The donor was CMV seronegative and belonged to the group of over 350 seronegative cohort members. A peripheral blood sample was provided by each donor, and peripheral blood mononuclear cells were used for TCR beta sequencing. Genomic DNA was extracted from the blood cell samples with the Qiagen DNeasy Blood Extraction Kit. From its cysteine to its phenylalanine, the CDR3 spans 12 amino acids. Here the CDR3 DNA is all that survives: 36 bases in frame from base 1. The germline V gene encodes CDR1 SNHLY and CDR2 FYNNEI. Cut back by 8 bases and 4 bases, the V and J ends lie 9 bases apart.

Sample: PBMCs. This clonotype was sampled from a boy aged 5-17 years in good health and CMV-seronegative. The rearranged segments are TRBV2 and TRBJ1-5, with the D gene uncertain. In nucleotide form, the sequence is TGTGCCAGCGGGAGAGGTAATCAGCCCCAGCATTTT. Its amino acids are CASGRGNQPQHF.